A single sample gave rise to the 7 T cell receptor beta chains below, sequenced in a study of blood T cell repertoires in COVID-19. Only in-frame clones appear in the TCRdb table, and some are missing; sequencing was by immunoSEQ multiplex PCR. The repertoire has about 250,000 clones, 79% of them found once; the top ten carry around 4.1%. Material for sequencing was peripheral blood. These receptor sequences come from a woman between 35 and 50 years old with active or convalescent COVID-19.

To note about this clone: Other DNA sequences of this sample code for an identical CDR3. The rearrangement uses TRBV20-1 and TRBJ1-2; D unclear. Trimming cost V 3 bases and J 4 bases, with 6 bases left between them. Germline lookup yields CDR1 DFQATT and CDR2 SNEGSKA (reference sequence). The CDR3 sequence is 11 residues long. The CDR3 nucleotides read TGCAGTGCTAGGACGGGCTATGGCTACACCTTC. Its translation is CSARTGYGYTF.

A few counts support this clone. This chain uses TRBV9 with TRBJ2-2; 7 nucleotides line up with TRBD1. The CDR3 extends over 15 amino acids. Germline V gene sequence: CDR1 SGDLS, CDR2 YYNGEE. Trimming took 2 bases from V and 4 from J; bases not matched to a gene: 5. For the CDR3, the DNA is TGTGCCAGCAGCGTTGACAGGGTTGGCACCGGGGAGCTGTTTTTT. Its protein product is CASSVDRVGTGELFF.

The genes are TRBV6-4 and TRBJ1-6; D is possibly TRBD1 (5 bases). CDR1 MRHNA and CDR2 SNTAGT come from the germline V gene. Trimming removed 4 bases from V and 9 bases from J, with 10 bases in between. The CDR3 length is 13 residues. CDR3 DNA: TGTGCCAGCAGTGTGCAGGGTGGTTCACCCCTCCACTTT. It codes for CASSVQGGSPLHF.

V and J are TRBV9 and TRBJ1-1, with a tentative D call TRBD1 (6 bases). Germline assignment: CDR1 SGDLS and CDR2 YYNGEE. This CDR3 region has 13 residues. V lost 0 bases to trimming and J lost 7 bases, with 10 bases between them. CDR3 in amino acids: CASSVGEQGEAFF. Here the CDR3 DNA reads TGTGCCAGCAGCGTAGGGGAACAGGGTGAAGCTTTCTTT. Supplemented by reference TRBV9 and TRBJ1-1, the full variable domain reads DSGVTQTPKHLITATGQRVTLRCSPRSGDLSVYWYQQSLDQGLQFLIQYYNGEERAKGNILERFSAQQFPDLHSELNLSSLELGDSALYFCASSVGEQGEAFFGQGTRLTVV.

The chain has TRBV2 and TRBJ1-1; D may be TRBD1 (5 bases). Trimming stripped 8 bases from V and 0 bases from J, with 16 bases between. The CDR3 loop spans 15 amino acids. Germline assignment: CDR1 SNHLY and CDR2 FYNNEI. CDR3 nucleotides: TGTGCCAGCCTCGACAGCGTTTTGTTGAACACTGAAGCTTTCTTT. Translated, it gives CASLDSVLLNTEAFF.

This clone appeared a single time. The V and J genes are TRBV28 and TRBJ1-5; maybe TRBD1 (6 bases). From germline, CDR1 is MDHEN and CDR2 SYDVKM. This CDR3 region has 13 residues. V lost 10 bases and J 7 bases, leaving 17 bases between the germline ends. This CDR3 reads CATLTRGNQPQHF. CDR3 nucleotide sequence: TGTGCCACTCTAACCAGGGGTAACCAGCCCCAGCATTTT. The full variable domain, completed using reference TRBV28 and TRBJ1-5, is DVKVTQSSRYLVKRTGEKVFLECVQDMDHENMFWYRQDPGLGLRLIYFSYDVKMKEKGDIPEGYSVSREKKERFSLILESASTNQTSMYLCATLTRGNQPQHFGDGTRLSIL.

The chain joins TRBV7-3 to TRBJ2-7; 11 nucleotides match TRBD1. This CDR3 spans 16 amino acids. Germline V gene sequence: CDR1 SGHTA, CDR2 FQGTGA. V was pared by 2 bases and J by 6 bases, with 9 bases of the junction left unmatched. The CDR3 reads CASSLRRDRGICEQYF. As DNA, the CDR3 is TGTGCCAGCAGCTTACGTAGGGACAGGGGGATATGCGAGCAGTACTTC.